These T cell receptor beta chains were read from a single sample in a study of T cell repertoires in cytomegalovirus infection. One entry per CDR3 protein, called by TCRdb with MiXCR from the reads. The repertoire consists of some 300,000 distinct CDR3 sequences, with around 15% occurring once and the leading ten covering about 10%. Source material: PBMCs. The receptors were gathered from a human donor in good health (CMV status not recorded). Some clones in this sample may be carry-over from other donors' samples. CDR3s include the opening cysteine and the closing phenylalanine or tryptophan. The order of the fields is V gene, clone size, J gene, D gene, CDR3 protein, CDR3 DNA. The D gene is left open where the match is weak. Part of the rows lack a size; the others show once, few, many or a class for expanded clones.

v_gene: TRBV12-3/TRBV12-4
abundance: few
j_gene: TRBJ2-7
d_gene: TRBD1
CDR3aa: CASSLGARWGDRGNYEQYF
CDR3nt: TGTGCCAGCAGTTTGGGGGCCCGGTGGGGTGACAGGGGGAACTACGAGCAGTACTTC

v_gene: TRBV13
abundance: few
j_gene: TRBJ1-5
d_gene: NA
CDR3aa: CASSLGGSYSNQPQHF
CDR3nt: TGTGCCAGCAGCTTAGGCGGCAGTTATAGCAATCAGCCCCAGCATTTT

v_gene: TRBV3-1
abundance: few
j_gene: TRBJ1-5
d_gene: TRBD1
CDR3aa: CASSPGQGSWSNQPQHF
CDR3nt: TGTGCCAGCAGCCCGGGACAGGGGAGTTGGAGCAATCAGCCCCAGCATTTT

v_gene: TRBV28
abundance: many
j_gene: TRBJ2-7
d_gene: NA
CDR3aa: CASSLMGLAGYEQYF
CDR3nt: TGTGCCAGCAGTTTAATGGGGCTTGCGGGCTACGAGCAGTACTTC

v_gene: TRBV28
abundance: few
j_gene: TRBJ1-2
d_gene: TRBD1
CDR3aa: CASSTGQGQRSGYTF
CDR3nt: TGTGCCAGCAGCACTGGACAGGGGCAGAGGAGTGGCTACACCTTC

v_gene: TRBV7-9
abundance: many
j_gene: TRBJ1-1
d_gene: TRBD1
CDR3aa: CASSPRDRGLTEAFF
CDR3nt: TGTGCCAGCAGCCCTCGGGACAGGGGGCTCACTGAAGCTTTCTTT

v_gene: TRBV12-3/TRBV12-4
abundance: many
j_gene: TRBJ1-4
d_gene: NA
CDR3aa: CASSPRGEKLFF
CDR3nt: TGTGCCAGCAGCCCAAGGGGTGAAAAACTGTTTTTT

v_gene: TRBV4-1
abundance: many
j_gene: TRBJ1-4
d_gene: NA
CDR3aa: CASSLLPGPNEKLFF
CDR3nt: TGCGCCAGCAGCCTTCTACCGGGACCAAATGAAAAACTGTTTTTT

v_gene: TRBV6-2/TRBV6-3
abundance: NA
j_gene: TRBJ2-3
d_gene: TRBD2
CDR3aa: CASSRLTSGNTDTQYF
CDR3nt: TGTGCCAGCAGTCGCCTGACTAGCGGGAACACAGATACGCAGTATTTT

v_gene: TRBV7-3
abundance: many
j_gene: TRBJ2-3
d_gene: TRBD2
CDR3aa: CASSLHSRAGGRTDTQYF
CDR3nt: TGTGCCAGCAGCTTACATTCCCGAGCGGGAGGACGCACAGATACGCAGTATTTT

v_gene: TRBV27
abundance: many
j_gene: TRBJ2-4
d_gene: NA
CDR3aa: CASSLGYSAKNIQYF
CDR3nt: TGTGCCAGCAGTTTAGGCTATTCAGCCAAAAACATTCAGTACTTC

v_gene: TRBV7-3
abundance: many
j_gene: TRBJ1-1
d_gene: NA
CDR3aa: CASSLTSRGEAFF
CDR3nt: TGTGCCAGCAGCTTAACTTCCCGGGGGGAAGCTTTCTTT

v_gene: TRBV20-1
abundance: many
j_gene: TRBJ2-7
d_gene: TRBD1
CDR3aa: CSALGQLGSYEQYF
CDR3nt: TGCAGTGCTTTGGGACAGCTAGGGTCCTACGAGCAGTACTTC

v_gene: TRBV10-3
abundance: NA
j_gene: TRBJ2-7
d_gene: NA
CDR3aa: CAISEEGLPYEQYF
CDR3nt: TGTGCCATCAGTGAAGAAGGTCTTCCCTACGAGCAGTACTTC

v_gene: TRBV5-6
abundance: many
j_gene: TRBJ2-6
d_gene: TRBD1
CDR3aa: CASSVGTGGSGANVLTF
CDR3nt: TGTGCCAGCAGCGTCGGGACAGGGGGATCTGGGGCCAACGTCCTGACTTTC

v_gene: TRBV7-2
abundance: many
j_gene: TRBJ1-2
d_gene: NA
CDR3aa: CASSITEFSGYTF
CDR3nt: TGTGCCAGCAGCATTACGGAGTTTTCGGGCTACACCTTC

v_gene: TRBV6-1
abundance: many
j_gene: TRBJ1-5
d_gene: NA
CDR3aa: CASSSGENQPQHF
CDR3nt: TGTGCCAGCAGTTCGGGTGAAAATCAGCCCCAGCATTTT

v_gene: TRBV10-3
abundance: many
j_gene: TRBJ2-1
d_gene: NA
CDR3aa: CAISEEMSSYNEQFF
CDR3nt: TGTGCCATCAGTGAGGAAATGAGCTCCTACAATGAGCAGTTCTTC

v_gene: TRBV29-1
abundance: many
j_gene: TRBJ1-1
d_gene: NA
CDR3aa: CSVGAGNTEAFF
CDR3nt: TGCAGCGTTGGGGCAGGGAACACTGAAGCTTTCTTT

v_gene: TRBV10-3
abundance: few
j_gene: TRBJ1-2
d_gene: NA
CDR3aa: CAISSSPGGDGYTF
CDR3nt: TGTGCCATCAGCTCGAGTCCCGGGGGGGATGGCTACACCTTC

v_gene: TRBV9
abundance: NA
j_gene: TRBJ2-1
d_gene: NA
CDR3aa: CASSVALGQEQFF
CDR3nt: TGTGCCAGCAGCGTAGCTTTGGGGCAAGAGCAGTTCTTC

v_gene: TRBV7-2
abundance: many
j_gene: TRBJ1-6
d_gene: NA
CDR3aa: CASSFYTDSPLHF
CDR3nt: TGTGCCAGCAGCTTTTATACAGATTCACCCCTCCACTTT

v_gene: TRBV20-1
abundance: NA
j_gene: TRBJ1-2
d_gene: TRBD1
CDR3aa: CSAPGGDGYTF
CDR3nt: TGCAGTGCCCCAGGGGGGGATGGCTACACCTTC

v_gene: TRBV7-2
abundance: many
j_gene: TRBJ1-1
d_gene: TRBD1
CDR3aa: CASSLHPPGGIMNTEAFF
CDR3nt: TGTGCCAGCAGCTTACACCCCCCAGGGGGCATAATGAACACTGAAGCTTTCTTT